Here is one TCR beta chain with its context. The germline V gene has CDR1 SGHNT and CDR2 YYREEE (reference sequence). The CDR3 has 18 residues. The V and J ends lost 1 base and 1 base, in that order; junction bases with no gene match: 12. The protocol was immunoSEQ multiplex PCR, while the TCRdb copy is restricted to in-frame clones and leaves out a portion. This repertoire shows 34,000 or so clones, approximately 80% found once; its top ten account for approximately 11%. This entry comes from a study of OX40 agonist ivuxolimab in advanced cancers. Study context: Intravenous ivuxolimab at 0.01 to 10 mg/kg was given to patients every 2 weeks.

Source: CD4+ or CD8+ T cells sorted from blood, taken in a trial of the OX40 agonist ivuxolimab. The chain is built from TRBV5-4 and TRBJ2-7, with 9 bases matching TRBD1. This sequence was found in an adult with an advanced solid tumor such as melanoma, head and neck, liver or kidney cancer. The CDR3 DNA follows: TGTGCCAGCAGCTTGACCCCGGGACAGGGAACGGGTTCCTACGAGCAGTACTTC. This translates into CASSLTPGQGTGSYEQYF.